This T cell receptor (beta chain) comes out of a study of T cell responses to AZD1222 COVID-19 vaccine. The ends were cut back, 5 bases at V and 3 bases at J, with 16 bases in the middle. The CDR3 covers 16 residues. Germline V gene data show CDR1 as SEHNR and CDR2 as FQNEAQ (reference sequence). Profiling relied on immunoSEQ multiplex PCR, and the TCRdb table lists in-frame clones only, not all of them. The repertoire consists of 80,000 to 95,000 clones, with about nine tenths occurring once and the leading ten covering approximately 5%. As for this clone: As yet, its antigen is unknown.

Study findings and constraints: Regions 160-218 and 743-854 dominated among vaccine-associated CD4 TCRs spanning spike.

The receptor comes from an adult who received the AZD1222 COVID-19 vaccine. This chain uses TRBV7-9 with TRBJ2-2; D is perhaps TRBD2 (5 bases). The sequencing used peripheral blood, collected 28 days after the second AZD1222 dose. The CDR3 loop reads CASSSGPLRDTGELFF. CDR3 nucleotide sequence: TGTGCCAGCAGCAGCGGACCGCTTAGGGACACCGGGGAGCTGTTTTTT.